Each of the 25 T cell receptor beta chains below was sequenced from the same sample in a study of T cell repertoires in cytomegalovirus infection. TCRdb reprocessed the reads with MiXCR, giving one entry per CDR3 protein. The data hold around 300,000 distinct CDR3 sequences, with just under 25% observed a single time. No antigen is known for these receptors. The sequenced sample was cultured PBMCs, obtained from culture after CMV antigen stimulation. Source of these receptors: a human donor in good health (CMV status not recorded). Some clones in this sample may be carry-over from other donors' samples.

The chain is built from TRBV2 and TRBJ2-3; D is ambiguous. Germline CDR1 reads SNHLY; CDR2 reads FYNNEI. The ends were cut back, 7 bases at V and 5 bases at J, with 4 bases in the middle. The length of the CDR3 is 10 residues. CDR3 sequence reads: CASIIDTQYF. The CDR3 region has the DNA TGTGCCAGCATAATAGATACGCAGTATTTT.

The genes are TRBV7-9 and TRBJ2-2; 8 nucleotides line up with TRBD1. The ends lost 3 bases at V and 8 bases at J; junction bases unmatched: 5. This CDR3 contains 14 residues. Germline CDR1 is SEHNR and CDR2 is FQNEAQ (reference sequence). The CDR3 DNA sequence: TGTGCCAGCAGCTTGATGGACAGGGTGGGGGAGCTGTTTTTT. Protein sequence: CASSLMDRVGELFF.

The table lists this clonotype with a few counts. The chain recombines TRBV7-2 with TRBJ1-1, with a tentative D call TRBD1 (5 bases). Trimming took 3 bases from V and 1 from J, leaving 12 bases between them. This CDR3 comprises 15 residues. The germline gives CDR1 SGHTA, CDR2 FQGNSA. Here the CDR3 reads CASSFWGLPNTEAFF. In nucleotides, the CDR3 is TGTGCCAGCAGCTTCTGGGGACTGCCGAACACTGAAGCTTTCTTT.

The rearrangement links TRBV6-2 or TRBV6-3 to TRBJ2-3; D not resolved. The CDR3 consists of 14 residues. Trimming pared 3 bases from V and 2 bases from J, leaving 9 bases between. Germline values: CDR1 MNHEY, CDR2 SVGEGT. CDR3 in DNA: TGTGCCAGCAGTTATAACACTCCCACAGATACGCAGTATTTT. Translated: CASSYNTPTDTQYF.

This clonotype came up a few times. The CDR3: CASSNTGPQHF. The CDR3 DNA reads TGTGCCAGCAGCAACACCGGCCCCCAGCATTTT. The genes are TRBV6-6 and TRBJ1-5; D is uncertain. The CDR3 sequence is 11 residues long. Between the trimmed V and J ends, which lost 6 bases and 10 bases, there was a span of 10 bases. Germline CDR1 and CDR2: MNHNY and SVGAGI (reference sequence).

The CDR3 loop reads CASSQTTASTDTQYF. DNA of the CDR3: TGCGCCAGCAGCCAAACGACGGCCAGCACAGATACGCAGTATTTT. This sequence joins TRBV4-1 and TRBJ2-3; no firm D call. V was pared by 2 bases and J by 0 bases, with 9 bases between. CDR3 length: 15 amino acids. Germline CDR1 reads MGHRA; CDR2 reads YSYEKL.

The chain employs TRBV10-3 and TRBJ2-5; D might be TRBD2 (5 bases). V lost 4 bases, J lost 4 bases, and 13 bases lay in between. The germline gives CDR1 ENHRY, CDR2 SYGVKD. CDR3 length equals 14 residues. CDR3 nucleotide sequence: TGTGCCATCAGTGCGAGTCGGGATTCAGAGACCCAGTACTTC. Residues: CAISASRDSETQYF.

This clonotype was detected ten times or more. The rearrangement uses TRBV6-2 or TRBV6-3 and TRBJ2-7, with 10 bases matching TRBD2. Trimming cost V 6 bases and J 9 bases; bases outside gene matches: 20. The germline gives CDR1 MNHEY, CDR2 SVGEGT. The length of the CDR3 is 17 residues. CDR3 sequence: CASRTLILLAGAQRQYF. CDR3 DNA sequence: TGTGCCAGCAGAACCCTTATTCTTCTAGCGGGAGCACAACGGCAGTACTTC.

In its sample, this clonotype was seen a few times. V and J are TRBV7-2 and TRBJ1-5, with unresolved D. Looked up from germline, CDR1 is SGHTA and CDR2 is FQGNSA. The V end lost 1 base, the J end lost 10 bases, and 11 bases lay between the germline ends. The CDR3 is 13 residues long. CDR3 sequence (DNA): TGTGCCAGCAGCTTAGATCGGGGATCCCCCCAGCATTTT. Protein: CASSLDRGSPQHF.

The V and J genes are TRBV6-6 and TRBJ2-1, with D unclear. Germline V lookup: CDR1 MNHNY, CDR2 SVGAGI (reference sequence). Trimming took 0 bases from V and 2 from J, leaving 14 bases between them. CDR3 length: 17 amino acids. The CDR3 DNA reads as TGTGCCAGCAGTTACTCGAGTGGGCTGAAGACCTACAATGAGCAGTTCTTC. Protein: CASSYSSGLKTYNEQFF.

V is TRBV18 and J is TRBJ1-5; possible D gene TRBD1, 5 bases. The V and J ends lost 2 bases and 0 bases respectively, with 20 bases between them. Germline V gene lookup returns CDR1 KGHSH and CDR2 LQKENI. The CDR3 sequence is 19 residues long. The CDR3: CASSPKSLWGKYSNQPQHF. The CDR3 nucleotides read TGTGCCAGCTCACCAAAATCTTTATGGGGGAAATATAGCAATCAGCCCCAGCATTTT.

This clonotype was counted a few times. J is TRBJ1-2 and V is TRBV6-5; unclear D gene. The V gene's germline CDR1 is MNHEY and CDR2 SVGAGI. The CDR3 runs to 13 residues. Trimming took 0 bases from V and 4 from J, leaving 6 bases between them. CDR3 in amino acids: CASSYSWAYGYTF. The CDR3 DNA reads TGTGCCAGCAGTTACTCCTGGGCCTATGGCTACACCTTC.

This chain joins TRBV2 and TRBJ2-2; TRBD2 matches at 7 bases. J lost 6 bases, V lost 3 bases, and 7 bases had no gene match. The germline V gene has CDR1 SNHLY and CDR2 FYNNEI. There are 15 residues in the CDR3. The DNA of the CDR3 is TGTGCCAGCAGTGATCGGACTAGACGCGCCGGGGAGCTGTTTTTT. It codes for CASSDRTRRAGELFF.

The V and J genes are TRBV29-1 and TRBJ1-4, with unresolved D. The germline V gene encodes CDR1 SQVTM and CDR2 ANQGSEA. This CDR3 region has 13 residues. Trimming removed 4 bases at V and 0 bases at J, with 6 bases between. The CDR3 reads CSVVSATNEKLFF. The CDR3 DNA follows: TGCAGCGTTGTGAGCGCAACTAATGAAAAACTGTTTTTT.

This clonotype was counted only a few times. The genes are TRBV7-9 and TRBJ1-5; D is unclear. Trimming left V 5 bases short and J 5 bases short, with 7 bases between. Germline values: CDR1 SEHNR, CDR2 FQNEAQ (reference sequence). The CDR3 totals 12 residues. CDR3 protein: CASSRYDQPQHF. The CDR3 nucleotides are TGTGCCAGCAGCCGATACGATCAGCCCCAGCATTTT.

Only a few counts were recorded for this clonotype. In nucleotides, the CDR3 is TGTGCCAGCAGTTTACAGGGGGCTAATGGAAACACCATATATTTT. Translating gives CASSLQGANGNTIYF. The chain recombines TRBV12-3 or TRBV12-4 with TRBJ1-3; 8 nucleotides align to TRBD1. Germline trimming cut 2 bases from V and 3 bases from J; bases unmatched to any gene: 3. CDR3 length: 15 residues.

Ten or more counts support this clonotype. This rearrangement joins TRBV7-8 to TRBJ2-7; 8 bases map to TRBD2. CDR3 length: 16 residues. Germline CDR1 reads SGHVS; CDR2 reads FQNEAQ. With V trimmed by 4 bases and J by 1 base, 9 bases remained unmatched. CDR3 amino acids: CASSSRRGAPSYEQYV. The CDR3 DNA follows: TGTGCCAGCAGCTCAAGGCGGGGGGCCCCGTCCTACGAGCAGTACGTC.

The sample holds a few counts of this clonotype. The chain combines TRBV29-1 with TRBJ2-4, with a possible D match to TRBD1 (6 bases). This CDR3 spans 14 amino acids. Between the trimmed V and J ends, which lost 7 bases and 5 bases, there was a span of 18 bases. Germline V gene data show CDR1 as SQVTM and CDR2 as ANQGSEA. CDR3 coding DNA: TGCAGCGGACAGAGACCAGGGGCCGAAAACATTCAGTACTTC. Translating gives CSGQRPGAENIQYF. Complete variable domain (other parts from reference TRBV29-1 and TRBJ2-4): SAVISQKPSRDICQRGTSLTIQCQVDSQVTMMFWYRQQPGQSLTLIATANQGSEATYESGFVIDKFPISRPNLTFSTLTVSNMSPEDSSIYLCSGQRPGAENIQYFGAGTRLSVL.

J is TRBJ2-3 and V is TRBV6-6; D is unresolved. The CDR3 runs to 15 residues. Trimming shortened V by 4 bases and J by 0 bases, and 11 bases separated the two germline ends. CDR1 is MNHNY, CDR2 SVGAGI, per germline (reference sequence). The CDR3 coding sequence is TGTGCCAGCAGTTTCGAGGCCAGAAGCACAGATACGCAGTATTTT. Protein: CASSFEARSTDTQYF.

The chain employs TRBV12-3 or TRBV12-4 and TRBJ2-1; D is tentatively TRBD1 or TRBD2 (5 bases each). The CDR3 is made up of 13 amino acids. The V gene lost 7 bases and the J gene lost 15 bases, with 22 bases spanning the gap. CDR3 nucleotides: TGTGCCAGCACATACACGGGACCGGGACGTACGTTCTTC. Protein sequence: CASTYTGPGRTFF.

The CDR3 loop is CASSLVPGRSYNEQFF. CDR3 coding DNA: TGTGCCAGCAGCTTAGTTCCAGGGCGATCCTACAATGAGCAGTTCTTC. V and J are TRBV7-2 and TRBJ2-1, with a weak D call TRBD1 (5 bases). CDR3 size: 16 residues. V was cut by 1 base and J by 1 base, with 11 bases left in between. The germline V gene has CDR1 SGHTA and CDR2 FQGNSA. Using reference TRBV7-2 and TRBJ2-1 for the parts outside the CDR3, the full variable domain is GAGVSQSPSNKVTEKGKDVELRCDPISGHTALYWYRQSLGQGLEFLIYFQGNSAPDKSGLPSDRFSAERTGGSVSTLTIQRTQQEDSAVYLCASSLVPGRSYNEQFFGPGTRLTVL.

The chain links TRBV2 to TRBJ2-3, with 14 bases that match TRBD2. V trimming: 6 bases; J trimming: 5 bases; junction bases outside the gene matches: 13. The CDR3 spans 18 residues. Germline V gene lookup returns CDR1 SNHLY and CDR2 FYNNEI. In DNA, the CDR3 is TGTGCCAGCAGCATACAACGCGGGACTAGCGGGAGTAGAGATACGCAGTATTTT. Translating gives CASSIQRGTSGSRDTQYF.

The chain is built from TRBV11-2 and TRBJ2-2, with 10 nucleotides matching TRBD2. Looked up from germline, CDR1 is SGHAT and CDR2 is FQNNGV. This CDR3 contains 17 residues. The ends lost 2 bases at V and 5 bases at J; junction bases unmatched: 8. Here the CDR3 reads CASSLSPAGGYTGELFF. The CDR3 DNA is TGTGCCAGCAGCTTATCCCCAGCGGGAGGGTATACCGGGGAGCTGTTTTTT. The full variable domain, its missing parts supplied by reference TRBV11-2 and TRBJ2-2, is EAGVAQSPRYKIIEKRQSVAFWCNPISGHATLYWYQQILGQGPKLLIQFQNNGVVDDSQLPKDRFSAERLKGVDSTLKIQPAKLEDSAVYLCASSLSPAGGYTGELFFGEGSRLTVL.

For this clonotype: A clone one base away is much larger, so this may be a read error. The rearrangement links TRBV7-2 to TRBJ2-7; D perhaps matches TRBD2 (6 bases). The CDR3 is 15 amino acids. Trimming pared 5 bases from V and 3 bases from J, leaving 17 bases between. From germline, CDR1 is SGHTA and CDR2 FQGNSA. The CDR3, as DNA: TGTGCCAGCAGCCCGCGACTAGTGGGAGGCTACGAGCAGTACTTC. This translates into CASSPRLVGGYEQYF.

The genes are TRBV6-5 and TRBJ2-1, with 8 nucleotides matching TRBD2. The germline CDR1 and CDR2 sequences are MNHEY and SVGAGI. There are 17 residues in the CDR3. V shed 2 bases, J shed 8 bases, and the junction held 14 bases outside the gene matches. Here the CDR3 reads CASSYGFGGRMGHEQFF. The CDR3 DNA is TGTGCCAGCAGTTACGGCTTTGGCGGGAGGATGGGCCATGAGCAGTTCTTC.